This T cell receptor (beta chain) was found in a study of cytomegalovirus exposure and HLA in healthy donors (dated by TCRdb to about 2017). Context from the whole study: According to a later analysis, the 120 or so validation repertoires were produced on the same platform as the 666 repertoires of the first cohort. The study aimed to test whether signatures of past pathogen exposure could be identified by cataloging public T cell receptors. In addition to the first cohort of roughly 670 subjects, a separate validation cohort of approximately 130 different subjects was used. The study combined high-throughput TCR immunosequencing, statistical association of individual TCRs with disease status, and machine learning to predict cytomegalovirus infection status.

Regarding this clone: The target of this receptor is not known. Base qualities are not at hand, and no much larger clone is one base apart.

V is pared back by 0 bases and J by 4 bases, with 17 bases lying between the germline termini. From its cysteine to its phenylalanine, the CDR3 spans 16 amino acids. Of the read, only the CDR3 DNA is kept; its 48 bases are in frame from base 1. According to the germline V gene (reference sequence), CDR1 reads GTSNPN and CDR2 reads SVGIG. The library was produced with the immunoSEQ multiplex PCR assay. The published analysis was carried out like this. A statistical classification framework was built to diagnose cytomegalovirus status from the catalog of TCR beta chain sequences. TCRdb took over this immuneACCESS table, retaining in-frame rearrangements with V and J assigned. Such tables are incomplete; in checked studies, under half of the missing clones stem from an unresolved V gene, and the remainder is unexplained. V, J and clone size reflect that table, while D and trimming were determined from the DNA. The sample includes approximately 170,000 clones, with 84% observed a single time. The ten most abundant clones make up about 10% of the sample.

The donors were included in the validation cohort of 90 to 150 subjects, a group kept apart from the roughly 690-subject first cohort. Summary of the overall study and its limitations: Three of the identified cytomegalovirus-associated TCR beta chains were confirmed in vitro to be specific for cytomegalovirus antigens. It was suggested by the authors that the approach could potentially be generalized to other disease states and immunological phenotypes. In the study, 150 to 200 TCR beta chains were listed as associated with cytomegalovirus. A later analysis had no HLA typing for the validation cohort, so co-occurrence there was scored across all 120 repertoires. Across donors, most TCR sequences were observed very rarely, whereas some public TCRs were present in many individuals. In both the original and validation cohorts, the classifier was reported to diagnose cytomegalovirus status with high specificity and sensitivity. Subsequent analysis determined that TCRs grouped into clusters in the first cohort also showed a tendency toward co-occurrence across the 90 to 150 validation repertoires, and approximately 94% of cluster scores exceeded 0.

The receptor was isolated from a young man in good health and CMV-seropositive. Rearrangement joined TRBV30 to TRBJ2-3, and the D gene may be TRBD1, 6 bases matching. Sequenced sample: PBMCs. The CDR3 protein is CAWSVMGPSGADTQYF. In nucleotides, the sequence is TGTGCCTGGAGTGTAATGGGGCCCTCAGGGGCAGATACGCAGTATTTT.